These 14 T cell receptor beta chains were sequenced from one sample in a study of blood T cells in healthy people across ages. Together with a sample-barcoded 5' primer, a J-beta primer mix was included in a second PCR lasting about 6 to 11 cycles. In TCRdb, the 5' RACE reads were re-called with MiXCR into one record per CDR3 protein. The sample has 450,000 to 700,000 distinct CDR3 sequences; 25% to 30% are singletons. Sequenced sample: blood. Receptor source: a woman aged 70-85 years in good health.

The chain is built from TRBV7-2 and TRBJ2-7, with D tentatively TRBD1 or TRBD2 (5 bases each). Trimming shortened V by 0 bases and J by 2 bases, and 11 bases separated the two germline ends. CDR1 SGHTA and CDR2 FQGNSA come from the germline V gene. The CDR3 runs 15 residues. CDR3 nucleotide sequence: TGTGCCAGCAGCTTAGCCGGGGACGGCCCCTACGAGCAGTACTTC. It specifies CASSLAGDGPYEQYF.

V and J are TRBV4-3 and TRBJ2-4; D is perhaps TRBD2 (5 bases). CDR1 is LGHNA and CDR2 is YSLEER in the germline V gene. This CDR3 is 15 amino acids long. With 1 base removed from V and 5 bases from J, the gap between germline ends came to 12 bases. For the CDR3, the DNA is TGCGCCAGCAGCCAAGTGGCAGCCGGGGAAAACATTCAGTACTTC. Protein sequence: CASSQVAAGENIQYF.

This clonotype has only a few counts. CDR3 in DNA: TGTGCCAGCAGTGGGGGGGCCTATGGCTACACCTTC. The encoded protein is CASSGGAYGYTF. This chain connects TRBV6-1 to TRBJ1-2; D may be TRBD1 (6 bases). This CDR3 contains 12 residues. Germline V gene lookup returns CDR1 MNHNS and CDR2 SASEGT. Trimming stripped 4 bases from V and 4 bases from J, with 7 bases between.

This chain connects TRBV12-3 or TRBV12-4 to TRBJ1-3; 7 bases align to TRBD1. V lost 7 bases and J lost 4; bases outside the gene matches: 10. There are 15 residues in the CDR3. The CDR3 bases are TGTGCCAGCACCAACAGGGGCCTGGGGGGAAACACCATATATTTT. Amino acid sequence: CASTNRGLGGNTIYF.

V and J are TRBV7-9 and TRBJ2-5; 11 bases match TRBD2. The CDR3 is 16 amino acids. The V gene end was trimmed by 2 bases and the J gene end by 2 bases; junction bases not matched to a gene: 4. Per the germline V gene, CDR1 is SEHNR and CDR2 is FQNEAQ (reference sequence). The CDR3 region has the DNA TGTGCCAGCAGCTTAAGGCCTAGCGGGGGGCAAGAGACCCAGTACTTC. Its translation: CASSLRPSGGQETQYF.

This clonotype showed up just a few times. The chain couples TRBV20-1 to TRBJ2-5; unclear D gene. The assigned J gene may be wrong: the sequence end matches TRBJ2-1 better. Germline V gives CDR1 DFQATT, CDR2 SNEGSKA (reference sequence). This CDR3 has 11 residues. The DNA of the CDR3 is TGCAGCGCTCACCTAATCAATGAGCAGTTCTTC. It specifies CSAHLINEQFF.

The chain employs TRBV3-1 and TRBJ2-7; perhaps TRBD2 as D (6 bases). V shed 4 bases and J shed 6 bases, with 13 bases lying between them. Germline CDR1 and CDR2: LGHDT and YNNKEL (reference sequence). The CDR3 loop spans 13 amino acids. DNA of the CDR3: TGTGCCAGCAGCCTTGGGACTCAGGGCGAGCAGTACTTC. It encodes CASSLGTQGEQYF.

This clonotype occurred a few times. The V gene is TRBV5-1, the J gene TRBJ1-5; D is undetermined. This CDR3 region has 16 residues. Germline V gene data show CDR1 as SGHRS and CDR2 as YFSETQ. V was cut by 4 bases and J by 0 bases, with 14 bases left in between. CDR3 in DNA: TGCGCCAGCAGCCCCGGTGAGAGCAATAGCAATCAGCCCCAGCATTTT. Its translation: CASSPGESNSNQPQHF.

Comments on this clonotype: At one boundary the junction diverges from the germline segment, which might be a read error. J is TRBJ2-1 and V is TRBV6-2 or TRBV6-3; 12 nucleotides line up with TRBD2. Germline CDR1 is MNHEY and CDR2 is SVGEGT. This CDR3 has 16 residues. DNA for the CDR3: TGTGCCAGCAGCTACTCGAGGCTAGCGGGGGGGAGCGAGCAGTTCTTC. It yields the protein CASSYSRLAGGSEQFF.

The rearrangement links TRBV4-3 to TRBJ1-5; 8 bases are shared with TRBD1. The CDR3 has 18 amino acids. CDR1 is LGHNA and CDR2 is YSLEER in the germline V gene. V lost 0 bases to trimming and J lost 7 bases; unmatched junction nucleotides: 14. The CDR3 coding sequence is TGCGCCAGCAGCCAAGATCTCGACAGGGGAGGTTACTGGCAGCCCCAGCATTTT. It codes for CASSQDLDRGGYWQPQHF.

This clonotype was found a few times. This chain uses TRBV7-9 with TRBJ1-1; 10 nucleotides line up with TRBD1. V lost 4 bases to trimming and J lost 1 base; unmatched junction nucleotides: 6. This CDR3 spans 16 amino acids. CDR1 SEHNR and CDR2 FQNEAQ come from the germline V gene (reference sequence). The CDR3 nucleotides read TGTGCCAGCAGCTCCCGAAGGGACAGGGGGAACACTGAAGCTTTCTTT. Residues: CASSSRRDRGNTEAFF. Supplemented by reference TRBV7-9 and TRBJ1-1, the full variable domain reads DTGVSQNPRHKITKRGQNVTFRCDPISEHNRLYWYRQTLGQGPEFLTYFQNEAQLEKSRLLSDRFSAERPKGSFSTLEIQRTEQGDSAMYLCASSSRRDRGNTEAFFGQGTRLTVV.

The V gene is TRBV5-1, the J gene TRBJ1-4, with 9 bases aligning to TRBD1. Losses at the gene ends were 7 bases for V and 7 bases for J; bases not matched to a gene: 11. The CDR3 is 15 residues long. Germline lookup yields CDR1 SGHRS and CDR2 YFSETQ. CDR3 coding DNA: TGCGCCAGCCGAGGTTCCGGGACAGGGAGTGAAAAACTGTTTTTT. Amino acids: CASRGSGTGSEKLFF.

This clonotype was observed a handful of times. The chain combines TRBV7-9 with TRBJ2-3; D may be TRBD1 (6 bases). Trimming removed 5 bases at V and 2 bases at J, with 17 bases between. The CDR3 is made up of 16 amino acids. CDR1 and CDR2 from the germline V gene are SEHNR and FQNEAQ (reference sequence). The DNA for the CDR3 is TGTGCCAGCAGCCCTACAGGGTTTGGGGACACAGATACGCAGTATTTT. It is translated as CASSPTGFGDTDTQYF.

This clonotype was counted only a few times. The gene calls are TRBV5-1 and TRBJ1-2; D is perhaps TRBD1 (5 bases). This CDR3 region has 14 residues. Germline V gene sequence: CDR1 SGHRS, CDR2 YFSETQ. Trimming took off 1 base at V and 4 bases at J, with 11 bases between the two ends. CDR3 bases: TGCGCCAGCAGCTTGACCAGTGGGGCCTATGGCTACACCTTC. This encodes CASSLTSGAYGYTF.